This record covers a single T cell receptor beta chain. This clone's antigen is unknown. Within one base of it there is no much larger clone, and no base qualities were kept. To be included, a participant needed at least one PBMC sample from before ART initiation plus at least two post-ART samples. Treatment was received in the United States of America by all participants with HIV. Before DNA extraction, cryopreserved samples containing roughly 0.9-10 million PBMC were thawed and washed. At the time of the earliest PBMC sample, participants with HIV were aged between 23 and 54 years. Per participant, PBMC samples came from 1-4 timepoints prior to ART initiation and 2-8 timepoints following ART initiation, for a median of 7 samples. For every participant, serial HIV viral load, CD4+ T-cell count, ART history and demographic data were obtained. Using a Qiagen kit on a QIAcube, genomic DNA was extracted from unsorted PBMC, with samples processed in batches of 12.

The sample is drawn from a study of long-term antiretroviral therapy in people with HIV (dated by TCRdb to between 2021 and 2022). With respect to the entire study: The earliest samples were collected about a decade before the 2015 WHO recommendation for immediate ART, when ART was typically delayed until CD4 counts fell. This retrospective serial study examined whether starting ART and sustained HIV suppression were associated with changes in the composition and diversity of the TRB repertoire in peripheral blood. A total of 150 to 200 cryopreserved PBMC samples were contributed to the cohort by 30 adults with confirmed HIV infection, with samples collected serially over a mean of about 6 years (range 1-12). Among the 30 or so participants with HIV, eleven were female. Test extractions of a monoclonal T-cell line alongside a few dozen polyclonal samples showed no cross-contamination during QIAcube processing.

The germline ends are 6 bases apart after V is trimmed by 0 bases and J by 3 bases. Based on the germline V gene, the CDR1 and CDR2 sequences are MNHEY and SVGAGI. Its CDR3 holds 13 amino acids, cysteine through phenylalanine. The entry retains the CDR3 DNA only, 39 bases that are in frame from base 1. The immunoSEQ hsTCRB v3.0 assay was used at survey level resolution to sequence the TRB variable region. A depth of roughly 40,000-50,000 T-cell genomes per sample was targeted for TRB sequencing. An Illumina MiSeq with a v3 150-cycle kit was used to sequence the pooled TRB libraries. From the authors' description of their analysis: Repertoire analysis was run in R within a reproducible Nextflow workflow that covered QC, data transformation and analysis. LymphoSeq2, an R package for exploring AIRR-Seq data, was used to implement the custom analyses. A few samples that produced fewer than 5000 total TRB sequences were removed, so some 180 HIV repertoires were analyzed. Among the 190 or so HIV repertoires that were kept, 59 were collected before ART initiation and roughly 130 were collected after ART initiation. Each repertoire was downsampled to 5000 TRB nucleotide sequences, and summary statistics were averaged across 100 downsampling iterations. The analysis kept only TRB sequences whose CDR3 regions were at least seven amino acids long. Diversity was measured with a Shannon entropy-derived clonality score and the Gini coefficient. In repertoire networks, the top 5000 CDR3 amino acid sequences were linked whenever an edit distance of one separated two sequences. GLIPH2 predicted antigen specificity groups and MHC restriction for TRB CDR3 amino acid sequences. Known CMV, EBV, HIV or tissue antigen associations were flagged by matching CDR3 amino acid sequences against VDJdb and McPAS-TCR. Pre-ART, post-ART and control groups were compared with Wilcoxon signed-rank tests and Holm-Bonferroni correction. In TCRdb, the immuneACCESS table is reduced to in-frame sequences with V and J assigned. These tables do not hold every clone; where another copy was compared, an unresolved V gene accounts for under half, and the others remain unexplained. D and trimming were read from the DNA, whereas the V and J calls and clone size are those reported in that table. Across this sample there are 20,000 to 30,000 clones, with 85% seen only once. The ten top clones hold roughly a tenth of the sample.

Overall results and qualifications from the work: A significant increase in TRB diversity was found to be associated with ART initiation, although TRB diversity was observed to remain significantly below that of transplant donor controls even after long-term ART. Owing to limited PBMC availability, only the TCR beta chain was sequenced, without alpha chain pairing. At every time point, the repertoire was dominated by expanded TRB clones first identified before ART initiation, although this dominance fluctuated and, in many PLHIV, declined after ART. Narrower CDR3 length ranges were observed in HIV repertoires than in controls, and an antigen-experienced repertoire with only a slight naive shift after ART was suggested by the network structure. Unsorted PBMC were profiled instead of sorted CD4+ and CD8+ T cells because pre-ART samples had limited cell numbers. The samples were dated from the mid-2000s to the late 2010s, and the ART regimens that were used may be less effective than current ART regimens. Inferences about post-ART repertoire changes were limited because no data were available on ART adherence, viral resistance or therapy changes.

The chain is made from TRBV6-5 and TRBJ2-7; the D gene is not confidently resolved. The sample consisted of unsorted PBMCs, taken 2.3 years after starting antiretroviral therapy. This sequence originates from a man aged 40-55 years with HIV. The base sequence is TGTGCCAGCAGTTACTCGGTTCACTACGAGCAGTACTTC. Translated, this is CASSYSVHYEQYF.